The rows below give T cell receptor beta chains drawn from one sample of a study of blood T cell repertoires in COVID-19. This table comes from immunoSEQ multiplex PCR, and its TCRdb copy is limited to in-frame clones, with some not included. The repertoire holds about 530,000 clones, with roughly nine tenths as singletons. Sequenced sample: peripheral blood. The origin of the receptors is a woman aged 45-60 years with COVID-19, enrolled during active disease. Both conserved end residues are part of each CDR3. Fields, in order: V gene, clone size, J gene, CDR3 protein. Only some rows state a clone size, as once, few, many or a class for expanded clones.

>TRBV20-1|.|TRBJ2-1
CSASPPTGGPYNEQFF
>TRBV24-1|.|TRBJ2-2
CATSESPPGGTGELFF
>TRBV6-5|.|TRBJ2-3
CASSNRRGLLRQYF
>TRBV6-5|.|TRBJ1-2
CASSYTLVRGDYGYTF
>TRBV4-1|.|TRBJ1-3
CASSHGTGFLAGNTIYF
>TRBV2|.|TRBJ1-6
CASRDPASSYNSPLHF
>TRBV10-2|.|TRBJ2-3
CASMGRRGTDTQYF
>TRBV5-1|.|TRBJ2-1
CASTKGQGYNEQFF
>TRBV20-1|.|TRBJ1-1
CSATGRTEAFF
>TRBV18|.|TRBJ1-2
CASSPMGIPGQGHGYTF
>TRBV7-3|.|TRBJ2-5
CASSFRGPQETQYF
>TRBV5-1|.|TRBJ1-6
CASSLGRRDSPLHF
>TRBV5-1|.|TRBJ1-1
CASSLGVDTEAFF
>TRBV11-2|once|TRBJ1-2
CASSLSPGDGYTF
>TRBV12-3/TRBV12-4|.|TRBJ1-4
CASSPGTREKLFF
>TRBV12-3/TRBV12-4|.|TRBJ2-1
CASSSQGAGEQFF
>TRBV7-9|.|TRBJ1-2
CASSQTGYGYTF
>TRBV11-3|few|TRBJ1-1
CASSLGASEAFF
>TRBV4-1|.|TRBJ1-2
CASSQDGTTAYGYTF
>TRBV18|.|TRBJ1-1
CASSRPGTGGSEAFF
>TRBV2|.|TRBJ2-2
CASTLGGFNTGELFF
>TRBV2|once|TRBJ1-1
CASKQGGTEAFF
>TRBV11-2|.|TRBJ1-2
CASSPRQGSGYGYTF
>TRBV7-9|.|TRBJ2-7
CASAPTLYEQYF